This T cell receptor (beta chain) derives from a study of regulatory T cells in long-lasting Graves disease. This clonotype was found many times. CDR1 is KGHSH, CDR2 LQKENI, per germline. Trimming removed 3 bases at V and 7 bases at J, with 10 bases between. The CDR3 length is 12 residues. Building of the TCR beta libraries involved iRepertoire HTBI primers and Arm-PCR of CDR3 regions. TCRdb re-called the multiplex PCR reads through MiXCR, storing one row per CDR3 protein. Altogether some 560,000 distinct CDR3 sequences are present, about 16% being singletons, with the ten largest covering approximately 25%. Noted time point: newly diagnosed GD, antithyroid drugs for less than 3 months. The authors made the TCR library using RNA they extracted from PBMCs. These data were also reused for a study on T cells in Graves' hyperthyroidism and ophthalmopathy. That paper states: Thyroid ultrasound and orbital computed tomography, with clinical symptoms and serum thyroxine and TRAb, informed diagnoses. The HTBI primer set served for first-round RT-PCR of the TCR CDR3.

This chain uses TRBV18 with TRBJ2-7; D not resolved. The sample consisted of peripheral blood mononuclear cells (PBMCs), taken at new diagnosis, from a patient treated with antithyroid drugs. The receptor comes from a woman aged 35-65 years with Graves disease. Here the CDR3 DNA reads TGTGCCAGCTCACCCAGTGTGGAGGAGCAGTACTTC. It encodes CASSPSVEEQYF.